The text below deals with one TCR beta chain. The source of the sample is a study of T-cell memory formation after mild COVID-19. TCRdb called the 5' RACE reads again in MiXCR, with one record for every CDR3 protein. The table lists over 95,000 distinct CDR3 sequences, about a fifth of them singletons. The length of the CDR3 is 16 residues. Germline CDR1 reads MGHRA; CDR2 reads YSYEKL. Trimming took 1 base from V and 9 from J; bases not matched to a gene: 11. V and J are TRBV4-1 and TRBJ2-2; 7 positions match TRBD1. Sequenced: PBMCs or a T cell subset sorted from them (not recorded which). The sequence was collected from a man between 18 and 29 years old who had mild COVID-19 (a few samples of this study predate the infection). Cell type and time point are not known. CDR3 sequence reads: CASSQAPDRLSRELFF. The CDR3 DNA follows: TGCGCCAGCAGCCAAGCCCCGGACAGGCTAAGCAGGGAGCTGTTTTTT.